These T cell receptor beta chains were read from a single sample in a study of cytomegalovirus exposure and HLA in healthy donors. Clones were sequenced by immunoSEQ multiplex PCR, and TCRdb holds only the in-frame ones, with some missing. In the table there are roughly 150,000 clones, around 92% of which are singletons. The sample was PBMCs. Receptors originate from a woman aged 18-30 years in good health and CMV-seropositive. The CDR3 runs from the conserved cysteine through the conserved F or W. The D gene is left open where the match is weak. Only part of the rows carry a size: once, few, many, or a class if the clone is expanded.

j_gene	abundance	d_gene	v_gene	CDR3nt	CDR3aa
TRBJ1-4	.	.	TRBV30	TGTGCCTGGTCTCATCGGGAAAAACTGTTTTTT	CAWSHREKLFF
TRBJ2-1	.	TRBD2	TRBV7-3	TGTGCCAGCAGCTTACTAGCGGGACAGATTAACAATGAGCAGTTCTTC	CASSLLAGQINNEQFF
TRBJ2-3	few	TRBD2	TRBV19	TGTGCCAGTAGTAAACTAGCGGCCACAGATACGCAGTATTTT	CASSKLAATDTQYF
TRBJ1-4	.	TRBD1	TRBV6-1	TGTGCCAGCCGTGGAATGGGGTCGACAGGGGTGATAGAAAAACTGTTTTTT	CASRGMGSTGVIEKLFF
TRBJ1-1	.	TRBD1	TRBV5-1	TGCGCCAGCAGCTTGGACGGACAGGGGCTACGGAACACTGAAGCTTTCTTT	CASSLDGQGLRNTEAFF
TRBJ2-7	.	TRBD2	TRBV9	TGTGCCAGCAGCGTAGGGGCCAGGAGCGGGAGCTTCGAGCAGTACTTC	CASSVGARSGSFEQYF
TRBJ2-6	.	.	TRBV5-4	TGTGCCAGCAGCTTGGCTGTCAACGTCCTGACTTTC	CASSLAVNVLTF
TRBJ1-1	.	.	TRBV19	TGTGCCAGTAGTAGACAGACAGGACCGAACACTGAAGCTTTCTTT	CASSRQTGPNTEAFF
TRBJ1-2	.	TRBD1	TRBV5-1	TGCGCCAGCAGCTGGGGGACAGGTCAAGGCTACACCTTC	CASSWGTGQGYTF
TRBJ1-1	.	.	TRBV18	TGTGCCAGCTCACCGGCAAAGATGAACACTGAAGCTTTCTTT	CASSPAKMNTEAFF
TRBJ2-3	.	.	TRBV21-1	TGTGCCAGCAGCAAAAGGTCCGTGGTGTTAGCGGGAGGAACAGATACGCAGTATTTT	CASSKRSVVLAGGTDTQYF
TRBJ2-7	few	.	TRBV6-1	TGTGCCAGCAGTGTACAGGTGAACTCCTACGAGCAGTACTTC	CASSVQVNSYEQYF
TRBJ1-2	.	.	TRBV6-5	TGTGCCAGCAGTTGGTTAGAGGCTAACTATGGCTACACCTTC	CASSWLEANYGYTF
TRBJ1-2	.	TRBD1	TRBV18	TGTGCCAGCTCGCTAGGACAGGAAACTGGCTACACCTTC	CASSLGQETGYTF
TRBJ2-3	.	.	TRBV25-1	TGTGCCAGCAGTGTAGAGGCTACGCAGTATTTT	CASSVEATQYF
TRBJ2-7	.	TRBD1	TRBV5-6	TGTGCCAGCAGCTTGGCCTCACAGGGGGGAGAATACGAGCAGTACTTC	CASSLASQGGEYEQYF
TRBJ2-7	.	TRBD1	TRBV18	TGTGCCAGTCGGACCGGGACAGGCTCCTACGAGCAGTACTTC	CASRTGTGSYEQYF
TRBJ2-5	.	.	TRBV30	TGTGCCTGGGAGCCGGGTTTGAAGAGGACCCAGTACTTC	CAWEPGLKRTQYF
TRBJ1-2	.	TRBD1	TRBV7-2	TGTGCCAGCAGCAGACGGGGACAGGGGATCGGTGGCTACACCTTC	CASSRRGQGIGGYTF
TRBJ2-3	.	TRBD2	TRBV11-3	TGTGCCAGCAGATCAGCGGGAGGGCCAACAGATACGCAGTATTTT	CASRSAGGPTDTQYF
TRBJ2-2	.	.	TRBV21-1	TGTGCCAGCGACCAAGAGGGGGTCGGGGAGCTGTTTTTT	CASDQEGVGELFF
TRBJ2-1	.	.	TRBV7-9	TGTGCCAGCAGCCCAGGGCGTCAAGGGGCCTACAATGAGCAGTTCTTC	CASSPGRQGAYNEQFF
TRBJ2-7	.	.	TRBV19	TGTGCCAGTAGTACGGGTGGGTGGAGCTCCTACGAGCAGTACTTC	CASSTGGWSSYEQYF
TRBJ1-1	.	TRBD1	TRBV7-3	TGTGCCAGCAGCAGGGACAGGGCGGACACTGAAGCTTTCTTT	CASSRDRADTEAFF
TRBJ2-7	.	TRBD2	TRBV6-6	TGTGCCAGCAGCCATACTAGCGCCGACGAGCAGTACTTC	CASSHTSADEQYF
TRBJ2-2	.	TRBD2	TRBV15	TGTGCCACCAGCAGACAACTAGCGGGAGGGTCCGGGGAGCTGTTTTTT	CATSRQLAGGSGELFF
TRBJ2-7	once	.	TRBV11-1	TGTGCCAGCAGCTTATACGGCTCCTACGAGCAGTACTTC	CASSLYGSYEQYF
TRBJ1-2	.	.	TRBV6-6	TGTGCCAGCGGGGCACAGGGTTTCTATGGCTACACCTTC	CASGAQGFYGYTF
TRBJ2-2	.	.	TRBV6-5	TGTGCCAGCAGCCGTCCCACCCCGTACAGCGGGGAGCTGTTTTTT	CASSRPTPYSGELFF
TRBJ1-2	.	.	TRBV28	TGTGCCAGCAGTTTAGGGGGCGGTGGCTACACCTTC	CASSLGGGGYTF
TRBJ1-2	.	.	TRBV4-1	TGCGCCAGCAGCCAAGCAAGGGGGGGGTATGATGGCTACACCTTC	CASSQARGGYDGYTF
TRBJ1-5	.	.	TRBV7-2	TGTGCCAGCAGCTTAGTCGTTAATCAGCCCCAGCATTTT	CASSLVVNQPQHF
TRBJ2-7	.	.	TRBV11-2	TGTGCCAGCACCTTTCCGGGACTTTTAGAGGGACCGGCGTACTTC	CASTFPGLLEGPAYF
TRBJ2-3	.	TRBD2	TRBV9	TGTGCCAGCAGCCCAAGCGGGACCACAGATACGCAGTATTTT	CASSPSGTTDTQYF
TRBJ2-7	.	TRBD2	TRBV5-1	TGCGCCAGCAGCCCGTGGACTAGCGGAACCTCCTACGAGCAGTACTTC	CASSPWTSGTSYEQYF
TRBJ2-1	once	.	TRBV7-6	TGTGCCAGCAGCTTAGATGCGGCTTACAATGAGCAGTTCTTC	CASSLDAAYNEQFF
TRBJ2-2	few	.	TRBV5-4	TGTGCCAGCAGCGCGGAGTCAACTAGAAACACCGGGGAGCTGTTTTTT	CASSAESTRNTGELFF
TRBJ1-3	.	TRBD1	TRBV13	TGTGCCAGCAGCTTTTCCAGCTTGACAGGGGGCAAAAGAAACACCATATATTTT	CASSFSSLTGGKRNTIYF
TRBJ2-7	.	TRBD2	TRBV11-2	TGTGCCAGCAGCTTAGGCGGGAGGATGGTCGAGCAGTACTTC	CASSLGGRMVEQYF
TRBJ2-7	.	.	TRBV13	TGTGCCAGCAGCTTACGGGGGGCGCCCTACGAGCAGTACTTC	CASSLRGAPYEQYF
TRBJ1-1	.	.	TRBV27	TGTGCCAGCAGTTTAGTGAGGGGCAGGGGCACTGAAGCTTTCTTT	CASSLVRGRGTEAFF
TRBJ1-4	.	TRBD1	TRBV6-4	TGTGCCAGCAGTGACGCTCCGGGACAGGGCCCTGAAAAACTGTTTTTT	CASSDAPGQGPEKLFF
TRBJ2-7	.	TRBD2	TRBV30	TGTGCCTGGAGCCCCCTGGGGGGGAGTGAACCCTACGAGCAGTACTTC	CAWSPLGGSEPYEQYF
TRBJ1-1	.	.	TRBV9	TGTGCCAGCAGCGTCCGGGGGGGTGGTGAAGCTTTCTTT	CASSVRGGGEAFF
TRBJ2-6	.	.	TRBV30	TGTGCCTGGAGTGAGGGGCACGGGGCCAACGTCCTGACTTTC	CAWSEGHGANVLTF
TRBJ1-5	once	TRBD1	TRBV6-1	TGTGCCGGGTCCCCTGGACAGGGCGGGGTTCAGCCCCAGCATTTT	CAGSPGQGGVQPQHF
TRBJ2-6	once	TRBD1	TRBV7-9	TGTGCCAGCAGCCGCGGGACAGGGACCTCTGGGGCCAACGTCCTGACTTTC	CASSRGTGTSGANVLTF
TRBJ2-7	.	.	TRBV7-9	TGTGCCAGCAGCTTAATGTCAGGACAGCTTCCGCAGTACTTC	CASSLMSGQLPQYF
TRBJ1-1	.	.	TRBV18	TGTGCCAGCTCACCCGACACCATGAACACTGAAGCTTTCTTT	CASSPDTMNTEAFF
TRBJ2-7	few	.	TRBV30	TGTGCCTGGAGTTCTCTGTACGAGCAGTACTTC	CAWSSLYEQYF
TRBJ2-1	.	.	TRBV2	TGTGCCAGCAGTGGCCGGACAGAAGACAATGAGCAGTTCTTC	CASSGRTEDNEQFF
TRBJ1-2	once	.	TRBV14	TGTGCCAGCAGCCAACAGGGCGGGGTCTATGGCTACACCTTC	CASSQQGGVYGYTF
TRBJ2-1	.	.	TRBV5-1	TGCGCCAGCAGCTTAGGGGGTTTCGTGGATGAGCAGTTCTTC	CASSLGGFVDEQFF